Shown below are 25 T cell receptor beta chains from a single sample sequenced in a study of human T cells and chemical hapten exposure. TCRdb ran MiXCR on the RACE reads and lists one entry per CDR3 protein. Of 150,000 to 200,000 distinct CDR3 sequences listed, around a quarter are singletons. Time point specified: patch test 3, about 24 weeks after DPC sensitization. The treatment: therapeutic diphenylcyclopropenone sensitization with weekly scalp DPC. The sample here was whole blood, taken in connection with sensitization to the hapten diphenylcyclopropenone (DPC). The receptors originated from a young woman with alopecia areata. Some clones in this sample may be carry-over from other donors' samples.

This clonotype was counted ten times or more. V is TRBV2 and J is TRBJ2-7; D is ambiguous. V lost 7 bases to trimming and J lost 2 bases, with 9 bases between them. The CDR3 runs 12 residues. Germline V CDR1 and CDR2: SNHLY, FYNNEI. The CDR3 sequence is CASTIDPYEQYF. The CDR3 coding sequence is TGTGCCAGCACGATAGATCCCTACGAGCAGTACTTC.

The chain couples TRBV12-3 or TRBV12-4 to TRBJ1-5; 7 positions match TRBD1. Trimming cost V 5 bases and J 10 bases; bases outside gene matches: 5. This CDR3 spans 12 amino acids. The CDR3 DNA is TGTGCCAGCAGTCGCGACAGGGCACCCCAGCATTTT. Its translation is CASSRDRAPQHF.

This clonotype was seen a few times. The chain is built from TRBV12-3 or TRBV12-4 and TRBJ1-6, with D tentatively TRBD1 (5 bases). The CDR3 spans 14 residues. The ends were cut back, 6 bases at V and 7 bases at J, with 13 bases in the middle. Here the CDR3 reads CASSLGTGNSPLHF. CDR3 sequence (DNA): TGTGCCAGCAGCCTGGGGACGGGAAATTCACCCCTCCACTTT.

The CDR3 sequence: CASSPFKVGEAFF. The CDR3 region has the DNA TGTGCCAGCAGCCCTTTTAAGGTCGGTGAAGCTTTCTTT. The chain couples TRBV7-2 to TRBJ1-1; D is unresolved. The CDR3 has 13 amino acids. Germline CDR1 is SGHTA and CDR2 is FQGNSA. V lost 5 bases and J 7 bases, leaving 14 bases between the germline ends.

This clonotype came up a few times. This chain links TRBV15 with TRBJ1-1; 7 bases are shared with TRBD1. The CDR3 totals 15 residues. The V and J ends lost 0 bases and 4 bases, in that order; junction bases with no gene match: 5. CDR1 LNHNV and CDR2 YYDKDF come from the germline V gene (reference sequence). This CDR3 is CATSRDRGMTTEAFF. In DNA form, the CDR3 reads TGTGCCACCAGCAGAGACAGGGGGATGACCACTGAAGCTTTCTTT.

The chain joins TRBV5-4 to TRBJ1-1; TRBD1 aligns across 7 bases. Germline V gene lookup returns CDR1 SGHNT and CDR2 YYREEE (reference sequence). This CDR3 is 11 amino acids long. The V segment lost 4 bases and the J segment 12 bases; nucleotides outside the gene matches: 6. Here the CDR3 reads CASSRDSTSFF. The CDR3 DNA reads TGTGCCAGCAGCCGGGACAGTACCTCTTTCTTT.

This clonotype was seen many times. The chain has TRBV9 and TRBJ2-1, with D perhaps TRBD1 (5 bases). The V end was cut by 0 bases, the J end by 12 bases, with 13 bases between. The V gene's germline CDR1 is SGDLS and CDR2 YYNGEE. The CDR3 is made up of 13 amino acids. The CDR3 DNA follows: TGTGCCAGCAGCGTAGCAGACAGTGGTGGGCAGTTCTTC. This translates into CASSVADSGGQFF. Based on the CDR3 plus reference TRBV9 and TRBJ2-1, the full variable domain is DSGVTQTPKHLITATGQRVTLRCSPRSGDLSVYWYQQSLDQGLQFLIQYYNGEERAKGNILERFSAQQFPDLHSELNLSSLELGDSALYFCASSVADSGGQFFGPGTRLTVL.

The CDR3 nucleotides read TGCAGCGTTGGACAGGGAATATCCAAAAACATTCAGTACTTC. Residues: CSVGQGISKNIQYF. This rearrangement joins TRBV29-1 to TRBJ2-4; TRBD1 aligns across 7 bases. This CDR3 is 14 amino acids long. Germline V gene data show CDR1 as SQVTM and CDR2 as ANQGSEA. Trimming cost V 4 bases and J 2 bases; bases outside gene matches: 5.

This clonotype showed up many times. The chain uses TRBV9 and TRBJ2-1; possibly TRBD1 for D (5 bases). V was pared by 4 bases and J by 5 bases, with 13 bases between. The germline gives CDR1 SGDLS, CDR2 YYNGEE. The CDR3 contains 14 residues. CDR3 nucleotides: TGTGCCAGCAGCTACCCCGCAGGGAACAATGAGCAGTTCTTC. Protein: CASSYPAGNNEQFF. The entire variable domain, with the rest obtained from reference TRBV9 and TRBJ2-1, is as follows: DSGVTQTPKHLITATGQRVTLRCSPRSGDLSVYWYQQSLDQGLQFLIQYYNGEERAKGNILERFSAQQFPDLHSELNLSSLELGDSALYFCASSYPAGNNEQFFGPGTRLTVL.

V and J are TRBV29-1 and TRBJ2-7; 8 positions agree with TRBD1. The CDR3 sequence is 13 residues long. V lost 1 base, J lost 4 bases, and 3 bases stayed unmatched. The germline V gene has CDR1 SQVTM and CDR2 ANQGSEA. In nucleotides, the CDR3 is TGCAGCGTTGAAGGTGGACAGGGTTACGAGCAGTACTTC. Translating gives CSVEGGQGYEQYF.

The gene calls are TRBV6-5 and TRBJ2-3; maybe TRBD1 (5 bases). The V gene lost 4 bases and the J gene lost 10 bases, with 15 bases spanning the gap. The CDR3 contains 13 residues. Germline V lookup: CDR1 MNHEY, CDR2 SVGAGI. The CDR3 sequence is CASSFDQGDPQYF. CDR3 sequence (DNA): TGTGCCAGCAGTTTCGACCAGGGTGATCCGCAGTATTTT.

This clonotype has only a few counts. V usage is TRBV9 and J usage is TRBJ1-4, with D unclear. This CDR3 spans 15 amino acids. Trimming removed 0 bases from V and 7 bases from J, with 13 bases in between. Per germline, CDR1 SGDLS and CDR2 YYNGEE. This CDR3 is CASSVAPAISEKLFF. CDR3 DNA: TGTGCCAGCAGCGTAGCTCCAGCTATAAGTGAAAAACTGTTTTTT. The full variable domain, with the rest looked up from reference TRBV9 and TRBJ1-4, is DSGVTQTPKHLITATGQRVTLRCSPRSGDLSVYWYQQSLDQGLQFLIQYYNGEERAKGNILERFSAQQFPDLHSELNLSSLELGDSALYFCASSVAPAISEKLFFGSGTQLSVL.

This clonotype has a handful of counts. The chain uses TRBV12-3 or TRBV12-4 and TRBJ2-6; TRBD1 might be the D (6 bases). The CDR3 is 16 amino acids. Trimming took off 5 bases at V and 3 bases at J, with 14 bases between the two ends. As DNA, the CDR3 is TGTGCCAGCAGTCCCACAGGGTTAGGTGGGGCCAACGTCCTGACTTTC. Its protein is CASSPTGLGGANVLTF.

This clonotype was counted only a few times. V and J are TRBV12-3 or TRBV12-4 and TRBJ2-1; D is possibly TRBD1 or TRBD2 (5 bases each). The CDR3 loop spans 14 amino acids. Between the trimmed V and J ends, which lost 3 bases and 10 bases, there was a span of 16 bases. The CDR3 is CASSFSGAPGEQFF. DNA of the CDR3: TGTGCCAGCAGTTTCTCCGGGGCCCCGGGGGAGCAGTTCTTC.

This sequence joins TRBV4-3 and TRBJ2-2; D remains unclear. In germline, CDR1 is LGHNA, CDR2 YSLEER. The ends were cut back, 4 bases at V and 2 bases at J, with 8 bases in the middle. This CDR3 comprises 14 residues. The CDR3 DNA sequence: TGCGCCAGCAGCCCGTTCTCAAACACCGGGGAGCTGTTTTTT. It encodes CASSPFSNTGELFF.

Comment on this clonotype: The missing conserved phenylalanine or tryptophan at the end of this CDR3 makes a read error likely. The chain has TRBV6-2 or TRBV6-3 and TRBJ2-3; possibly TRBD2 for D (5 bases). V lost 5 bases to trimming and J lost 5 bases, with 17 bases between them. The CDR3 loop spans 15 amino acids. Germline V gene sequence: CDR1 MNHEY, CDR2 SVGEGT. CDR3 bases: TGTGCCAGCAGTACGGGATTCCTAGGCGGAGATACGCAGTATTTG. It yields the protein CASSTGFLGGDTQYL.

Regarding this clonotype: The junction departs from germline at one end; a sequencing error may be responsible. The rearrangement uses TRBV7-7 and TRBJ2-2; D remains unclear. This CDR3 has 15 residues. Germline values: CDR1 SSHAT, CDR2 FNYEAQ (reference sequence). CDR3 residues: CASSPVRVNTGELFF. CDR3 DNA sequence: TGTGCTAGCAGCCCCGTACGAGTGAACACCGGGGAGCTGTTTTTT.

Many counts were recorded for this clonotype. This CDR3 is CSALDSHSYEQYF. The CDR3, as DNA: TGCAGTGCTCTAGACAGCCATTCCTACGAGCAGTACTTC. The V and J genes are TRBV20-1 and TRBJ2-7; D is possibly TRBD1 (5 bases). The germline CDR1 and CDR2 sequences are DFQATT and SNEGSKA (reference sequence). V was trimmed by 5 bases and J by 1 base, leaving 12 bases between them. CDR3 length: 13 amino acids.

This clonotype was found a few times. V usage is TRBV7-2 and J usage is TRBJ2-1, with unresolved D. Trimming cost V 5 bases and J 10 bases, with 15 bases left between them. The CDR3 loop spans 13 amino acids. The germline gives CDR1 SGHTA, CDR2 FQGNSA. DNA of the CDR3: TGTGCCAGCAGCCCCCGTGGCGGTCGCGAGCAGTTCTTC. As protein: CASSPRGGREQFF.

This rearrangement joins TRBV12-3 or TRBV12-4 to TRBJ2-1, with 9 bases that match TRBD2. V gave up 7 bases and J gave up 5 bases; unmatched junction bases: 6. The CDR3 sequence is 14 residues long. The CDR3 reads CASTRTSAHNEQFF. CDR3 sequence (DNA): TGTGCCAGCACCCGGACTAGCGCCCACAATGAGCAGTTCTTC.

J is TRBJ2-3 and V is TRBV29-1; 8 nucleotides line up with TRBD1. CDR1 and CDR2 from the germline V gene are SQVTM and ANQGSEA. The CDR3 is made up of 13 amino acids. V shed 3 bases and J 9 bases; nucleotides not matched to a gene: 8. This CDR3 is CSVEGQAVPTQYF. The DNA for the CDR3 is TGCAGCGTTGAGGGACAGGCCGTTCCGACGCAGTATTTT.

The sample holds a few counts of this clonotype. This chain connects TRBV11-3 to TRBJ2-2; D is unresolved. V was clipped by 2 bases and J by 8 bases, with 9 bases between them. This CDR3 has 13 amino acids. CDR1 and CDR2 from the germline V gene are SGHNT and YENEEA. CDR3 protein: CASSLLHGGELFF. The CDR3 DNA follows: TGTGCCAGCAGCTTACTCCATGGAGGGGAGCTGTTTTTT.

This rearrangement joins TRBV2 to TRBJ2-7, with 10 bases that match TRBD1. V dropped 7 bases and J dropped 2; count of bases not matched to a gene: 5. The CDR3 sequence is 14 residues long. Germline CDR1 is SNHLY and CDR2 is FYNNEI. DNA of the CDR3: TGTGCCAGCAAGCAGGGACAGGGGCCCTACGAGCAGTACTTC. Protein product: CASKQGQGPYEQYF.

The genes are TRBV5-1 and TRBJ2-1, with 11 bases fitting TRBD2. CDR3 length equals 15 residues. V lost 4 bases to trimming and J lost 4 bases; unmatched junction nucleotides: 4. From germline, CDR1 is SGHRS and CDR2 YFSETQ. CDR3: CASSPTSGEYNEQFF. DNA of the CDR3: TGCGCCAGCAGCCCGACTAGCGGGGAGTACAATGAGCAGTTCTTC.

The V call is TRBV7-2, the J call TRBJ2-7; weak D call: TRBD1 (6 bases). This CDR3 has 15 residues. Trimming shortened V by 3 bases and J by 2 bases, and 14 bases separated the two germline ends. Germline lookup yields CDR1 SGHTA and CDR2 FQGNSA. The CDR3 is CASSFTRDKAYEQYF. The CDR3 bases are TGTGCCAGCAGCTTCACCCGGGACAAGGCCTACGAGCAGTACTTC. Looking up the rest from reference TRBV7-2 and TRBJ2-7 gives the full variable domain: GAGVSQSPSNKVTEKGKDVELRCDPISGHTALYWYRQSLGQGLEFLIYFQGNSAPDKSGLPSDRFSAERTGGSVSTLTIQRTQQEDSAVYLCASSFTRDKAYEQYFGPGTRLTVT.